These 13 T cell receptor beta chains originate from one sample sequenced in a study of T cell clusters in autoimmune cytopenias. One tube held mixed TRB-A and TRB-B primer pools for touch-down PCR. TCRdb reworked the multiplex PCR reads into one entry per CDR3 protein, no DNA. The sample has roughly 2,500 distinct CDR3 sequences, and its top ten clones hold around 37%. TRB was amplified from roughly 250 ng of peripheral blood genomic DNA per sample. This same sample was also taken into another study, of T cell repertoires in aging, cancer and after chemotherapy.

The sequenced material came from peripheral blood. Receptors were obtained from a human donor with an autoimmune cytopenia or autoimmune hepatitis (not recorded which).

The rearrangement joins TRBV19 to TRBJ2-4; absent DNA, TCRdb's TRBD1 call cannot be checked. Germline V CDR1 and CDR2: LNHDA, SQIVND (reference sequence). The CDR3 runs to 19 residues. The CDR3 protein is CASRTPVRRAGGERDIQYF.

CDR3 residues: CATRLRRAAYNEQFF. The chain has TRBV15 and TRBJ2-1; TCRdb designates TRBD2, a call that cannot be tested without DNA. The CDR3 runs 15 residues. Per germline, CDR1 LNHNV and CDR2 YYDKDF (reference sequence).

The chain couples TRBV12-3 or TRBV12-4 to TRBJ2-1; as DNA is missing, the TRBD2 call by TCRdb cannot be tested. The CDR3 runs to 19 residues. CDR3 in amino acids: CASSPPGLAGVGSYNEQFF.

This sequence joins TRBV29-1 and TRBJ2-6; TCRdb selects TRBD1, and the lack of DNA leaves this call unchecked. The V gene's germline CDR1 is SQVTM and CDR2 ANQGSEA. This CDR3 spans 21 amino acids. The CDR3 loop reads CSVEDGLSGGTGSAGANVLTF. Drawing the rest from reference TRBV29-1 and TRBJ2-6, the complete variable domain is SAVISQKPSRDICQRGTSLTIQCQVDSQVTMMFWYRQQPGQSLTLIATANQGSEATYESGFVIDKFPISRPNLTFSTLTVSNMSPEDSSIYLCSVEDGLSGGTGSAGANVLTFGAGSRLTVL.

The genes are TRBV10-3 and TRBJ2-3. Germline V gene lookup returns CDR1 ENHRY and CDR2 SYGVKD. The CDR3 sequence is 14 residues long. The CDR3: CAISEWFGTDTQYF.

Frequency places this clonotype as medium-sized. The chain carries TRBV11-1 and TRBJ2-1. This CDR3 region has 16 residues. Germline V gene sequence: CDR1 SGHAT, CDR2 FQDESV (reference sequence). The CDR3 loop reads CASSFLHPTFTNEQFF.

This clonotype is identified as medium-sized from frequency. The CDR3 sequence: CASSSTGGAEEKLFF. The chain couples TRBV5-4 to TRBJ1-4; TCRdb's assignment of TRBD1 cannot be checked, as there is no DNA. Germline V gene data show CDR1 as SGHNT and CDR2 as YYREEE (reference sequence). The length of the CDR3 is 15 residues.

This clonotype shows up as medium-sized by frequency. The J gene is TRBJ2-2, the V gene TRBV19; TCRdb gives TRBD1 as the D gene, but with no DNA this cannot be confirmed. The CDR3 is 12 residues long. CDR1 and CDR2 from the germline V gene are LNHDA and SQIVND (reference sequence). CDR3 residues: CASTTGAGELFF.

The genes are TRBV5-6 and TRBJ1-2. This CDR3 region has 13 residues. The germline V gene has CDR1 SGHDT and CDR2 YYEEEE. The CDR3 sequence: CASSLAENYGYTF.

The chain carries TRBV5-5 and TRBJ2-7; TCRdb returns TRBD1, unconfirmable since there is no DNA. The germline CDR1 and CDR2 sequences are SGHKS and YYEKEE (reference sequence). The CDR3 sequence is 14 residues long. CDR3 in amino acids: CASSPGQGDYEQYF.

This clonotype is labeled medium-sized (0.01 to 0.1%) based on frequency. V and J are TRBV19 and TRBJ2-5; the D gene TCRdb calls, TRBD1, cannot be checked with no DNA. The CDR3 totals 13 residues. Germline CDR1 is LNHDA and CDR2 is SQIVND (reference sequence). CDR3 residues: CASRVSGEETQYF.

The V gene is TRBV6-6, the J gene TRBJ1-1; the TCRdb D gene call, TRBD1, has no DNA to confirm it. Per germline, CDR1 MNHNY and CDR2 SVGAGI (reference sequence). This CDR3 is 16 amino acids long. The CDR3 is CASSYYGGRPDTEAFF.

The chain links TRBV6-6 to TRBJ2-4; no DNA is available, so the TRBD2 call from TCRdb remains unchecked. Germline lookup yields CDR1 MNHNY and CDR2 SVGAGI (reference sequence). The CDR3 is 17 amino acids. The CDR3 loop reads CASSYSGTSVAKNIQYF.